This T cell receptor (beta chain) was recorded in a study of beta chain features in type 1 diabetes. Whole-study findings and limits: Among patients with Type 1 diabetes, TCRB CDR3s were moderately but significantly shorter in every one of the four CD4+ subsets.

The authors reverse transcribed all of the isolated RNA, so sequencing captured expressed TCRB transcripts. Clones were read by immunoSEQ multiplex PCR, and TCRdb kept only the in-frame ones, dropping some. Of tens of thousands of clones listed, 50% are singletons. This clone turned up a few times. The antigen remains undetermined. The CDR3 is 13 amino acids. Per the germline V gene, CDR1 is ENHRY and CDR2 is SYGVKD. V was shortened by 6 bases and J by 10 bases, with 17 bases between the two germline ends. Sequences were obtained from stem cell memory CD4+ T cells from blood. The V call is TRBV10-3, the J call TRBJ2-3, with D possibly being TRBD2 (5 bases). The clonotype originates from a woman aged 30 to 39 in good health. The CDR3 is CAIRSESGGSQYF. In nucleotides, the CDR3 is TGTGCCATCAGGAGCGAGTCCGGAGGTTCGCAGTATTTT.